This T cell receptor beta chain originates from a study of PD-1 blockade in classical Hodgkin lymphoma. Findings and caveats of the study: TCR diversity in CD4+, not CD8+, cells rose significantly by C4D1.

Trimming cost V 0 bases and J 0 bases, with 10 bases left between them. Per the germline V gene, CDR1 is MDHEN and CDR2 is SYDVKM. The CDR3 is 16 amino acids. Sequenced by immunoSEQ multiplex PCR; TCRdb stores in-frame clones only, minus some. The sample records 15,000 to 20,000 clones, 75% to 85% being singletons. Brentuximab vedotin exposure varied, and every patient relapsed after autologous stem cell transplantation. In regard to this clone: Its cognate antigen is unknown.

V gene TRBV28 combines with J gene TRBJ2-3; D not certain. The sequence came from a human donor with classical Hodgkin lymphoma. The source was peripheral blood mononuclear cells (PBMCs), collected before the second cycle of nivolumab. The CDR3 loop reads CASSLWVGTSTDTQYF. CDR3 bases: TGTGCCAGCAGTTTATGGGTTGGCACTAGCACAGATACGCAGTATTTT.